This entry lists 11 T cell receptor beta chains sequenced from one sample in a study of response to subunit inactivated influenza vaccine. TCRdb called the RT-PCR reads again in MiXCR, with one record for every CDR3 protein. The repertoire includes about 800,000 distinct CDR3 sequences, around 21% of them detected once, and 10% sits in the top ten. The material sequenced was PBMCs from blood, taken roughly 5 days after vaccination. The receptors were sampled from a man between 45 and 60 years old who received an inactivated influenza vaccine.

The chain uses TRBV14 and TRBJ2-1; either TRBD1 or TRBD2 may supply D (5 bases each). The germline V gene has CDR1 SGHDN and CDR2 FVKESK. The CDR3 loop spans 15 amino acids. Trimming took off 4 bases at V and 7 bases at J, with 17 bases between the two ends. The CDR3 is CASSLMPGPMNEQFF. CDR3 coding DNA: TGTGCCAGCAGCCTGATGCCGGGACCGATGAATGAGCAGTTCTTC.

This chain connects TRBV3-1 to TRBJ2-1, with 9 bases fitting TRBD2. CDR1 and CDR2 (germline): LGHDT, YNNKEL (reference sequence). CDR3 length equals 15 residues. Germline trimming cut 4 bases from V and 7 bases from J; bases unmatched to any gene: 8. CDR3 nucleotides: TGTGCCAGCAGCCGGGTCAGCGGGGGGAGGAATGAGCAGTTCTTC. It codes for CASSRVSGGRNEQFF.

This clonotype was seen repeatedly, ten times or more. This sequence joins TRBV7-2 and TRBJ2-5, with D perhaps assigned TRBD1 or TRBD2 (5 bases each). The V end lost 6 bases, the J end lost 3 bases, and 11 bases lay between the germline ends. The CDR3 extends over 13 amino acids. Germline CDR1 reads SGHTA; CDR2 reads FQGNSA. The CDR3 is CASSFRGEETQYF. CDR3 coding DNA: TGTGCCAGCAGTTTCAGAGGGGAAGAGACCCAGTACTTC. Combining the CDR3 with reference TRBV7-2 and TRBJ2-5 gives the whole variable domain GAGVSQSPSNKVTEKGKDVELRCDPISGHTALYWYRQSLGQGLEFLIYFQGNSAPDKSGLPSDRFSAERTGGSVSTLTIQRTQQEDSAVYLCASSFRGEETQYFGPGTRLLVL.

CDR3 coding DNA: TGTGCCATCAGTGAAGCGACTAGCGGGGGCTACGAGCAGTACTTC. This codes for CAISEATSGGYEQYF. The rearrangement uses TRBV10-3 and TRBJ2-7; 12 bases match TRBD2. The germline CDR1 and CDR2 sequences are ENHRY and SYGVKD. This CDR3 contains 15 residues. The ends lost 3 bases at V and 3 bases at J; junction bases unmatched: 3.

This clonotype turned up a few times. This chain uses TRBV12-3 or TRBV12-4 with TRBJ2-1, with D maybe TRBD1 (5 bases). Between the trimmed V and J ends, which lost 3 bases and 6 bases, there was a span of 12 bases. CDR3 length: 14 residues. As DNA, the CDR3 is TGTGCCAGCAGTTTTCAGGACAAGGGCAATGAGCAGTTCTTC. Residues: CASSFQDKGNEQFF.

V and J are TRBV6-2 or TRBV6-3 and TRBJ2-1; D is undetermined. The CDR3 totals 14 residues. The germline gives CDR1 MNHEY, CDR2 SVGEGT. Trimming stripped 2 bases from V and 5 bases from J, with 10 bases between. The CDR3 protein is CASSYLTHNNEQFF. CDR3 DNA: TGTGCCAGCAGTTACCTGACCCATAACAATGAGCAGTTCTTC.

In DNA, the CDR3 is TGTGCCAGCAGCCAGAAGACTAGCCCCATCGGAGATACGCAGTATTTT. As protein: CASSQKTSPIGDTQYF. The chain joins TRBV3-1 to TRBJ2-3; 7 nucleotides match TRBD2. The CDR3 spans 16 residues. The germline CDR1 and CDR2 sequences are LGHDT and YNNKEL (reference sequence). The trim removed 3 bases at V and 5 bases at J, leaving 11 bases unmatched.

This sequence joins TRBV28 and TRBJ2-1; tentative D call: TRBD2 (6 bases). Trimming left V 4 bases short and J 7 bases short, with 17 bases between. The CDR3 runs to 15 residues. Germline loops: CDR1 MDHEN, CDR2 SYDVKM. The CDR3 reads CASSSLVGGRNEQFF. CDR3 in DNA: TGTGCCAGCAGTTCCTTAGTCGGAGGGCGAAATGAGCAGTTCTTC.

This clonotype occurred a few times. The J gene is TRBJ2-4, the V gene TRBV7-2; D is perhaps TRBD2 (5 bases). The V end was cut by 1 base, the J end by 0 bases, with 10 bases between. Germline V gene lookup returns CDR1 SGHTA and CDR2 FQGNSA. The CDR3 extends over 16 amino acids. The CDR3 loop is CASSLDSGVAKNIQYF. As DNA, the CDR3 is TGTGCCAGCAGCTTAGACAGCGGAGTAGCCAAAAACATTCAGTACTTC.

V and J are TRBV18 and TRBJ2-1; TRBD1 matches at 7 bases. Germline CDR1 and CDR2: KGHSH and LQKENI. After removal of 2 bases from V and 6 bases from J, the junction contained 1 base not matched to a gene. This CDR3 contains 13 residues. The CDR3 region has the DNA TGTGCCAGCTCACCAAACAGGGGCAATGAGCAGTTCTTC. Translating it yields CASSPNRGNEQFF.

This clonotype was seen a handful of times. The rearrangement joins TRBV6-2 or TRBV6-3 to TRBJ2-7; 8 nucleotides match TRBD1. J gave up 1 base and V 6 bases, and 8 bases lay outside the gene matches. The CDR3 totals 15 residues. CDR1 MNHEY and CDR2 SVGEGT come from the germline V gene. CDR3 nucleotide sequence: TGTGCCAGCAGCTACAGGGGGATAAGGTCCTACGAGCAGTACTTC. Translated: CASSYRGIRSYEQYF.